Here is one T cell receptor beta chain with its context. Its antigen remains unidentified. Of the isolated RNA, all was reverse transcribed, and so the sequenced material was expressed TCRB transcripts. Several million reads on average were seen across naive, central memory and regulatory T cell samples. Data came from immunoSEQ multiplex PCR; TCRdb stores just in-frame clones and leaves some out. The sample has about 190,000 clones; approximately 8.1% are singletons. V shed 1 base and J shed 5 bases, with 11 bases lying between them. Germline CDR1 is SGHVS and CDR2 is FNYEAQ. The CDR3 extends over 14 amino acids. The sample originates from a study of beta chain features in type 1 diabetes. General study points: For cells with high TCR expression, cDNA sequencing could yield over-representation. Moderate yet significant TCRB CDR3 shortening was seen in Type 1 diabetes patients in all four CD4+ subsets. No resolution was reached here on whether HLA type influences TCRB rearrangement. Patients and controls would share equally any PCR tilt toward shorter templates.

J is TRBJ2-5 and V is TRBV7-6; D perhaps matches TRBD1 (7 bases). What was sequenced was central memory CD4+ T cells from blood. The receptor's source is a man between 18 and 35 years old with type 1 diabetes. The CDR3 region is CASSLVAGGETQYF. In DNA, the CDR3 is TGTGCCAGCAGCTTAGTGGCAGGGGGGGAGACCCAGTACTTC. Together with reference TRBV7-6 and TRBJ2-5, the CDR3 gives the full variable domain: GAGVSQSPRYKVTKRGQDVALRCDPISGHVSLYWYRQALGQGPEFLTYFNYEAQQDKSGLPNDRFSAERPEGSISTLTIQRTEQRDSAMYRCASSLVAGGETQYFGPGTRLLVL.